This entry lists 12 T cell receptor beta chains sequenced from one sample in a study of human T cells and chemical hapten exposure. Time point given: healthy volunteer bleed at 6 weeks. Sequencing started from total RNA isolated from unfractionated whole blood. TCRdb fed the RACE reads into MiXCR, producing one record per CDR3 protein. The sample comprises approximately 59,000 distinct CDR3 sequences, around 6.1% of which are singletons, and just under 3.5% rests with the top ten. Sample: whole blood. The receptors come from a female donor in good health. Some clones in this sample may be carry-over from other donors' samples.

The gene calls are TRBV7-2 and TRBJ2-3; the D is unclear. Germline loops: CDR1 SGHTA, CDR2 FQGNSA. The CDR3 is 13 amino acids. V shed 8 bases and J shed 2 bases, with 11 bases lying between them. The CDR3 DNA reads TGTGCCAGCGGGCAAGCTTCCACAGATACGCAGTATTTT. This encodes CASGQASTDTQYF.

The rearrangement joins TRBV29-1 to TRBJ2-3; maybe TRBD2 (5 bases). Germline CDR1 and CDR2: SQVTM and ANQGSEA. The CDR3 covers 13 residues. Trimming pared 4 bases from V and 2 bases from J, leaving 10 bases between. CDR3 sequence: CSVGVGLTDTQYF. The DNA of the CDR3 is TGCAGCGTTGGGGTCGGACTCACAGATACGCAGTATTTT.

This clonotype was counted only a few times. This chain uses TRBV29-1 with TRBJ2-3, with unresolved D. The germline V and J ends were trimmed by 4 bases and 0 bases, with 8 bases remaining between them. CDR1 is SQVTM, CDR2 ANQGSEA, per germline. This CDR3 has 13 residues. In nucleotides, the CDR3 is TGCAGCGTTGTCCCTTATAGCACAGATACGCAGTATTTT. This codes for CSVVPYSTDTQYF.

This clonotype was recorded many times. V and J are TRBV6-4 and TRBJ2-1; 8 positions agree with TRBD2. Per germline, CDR1 MRHNA and CDR2 SNTAGT. Unmatched junction bases numbered 1, after V lost 3 bases and J lost 3 bases. The CDR3 runs to 14 residues. CDR3: CASSEGTSYNEQFF. The CDR3 DNA sequence: TGTGCCAGCAGTGAAGGGACTAGCTACAATGAGCAGTTCTTC.

Many counts were recorded for this clonotype. The chain carries TRBV7-9 and TRBJ2-7; TRBD1 matches at 8 bases. V lost 3 bases, J lost 3 bases, and 4 bases stayed unmatched. The CDR3 extends over 14 amino acids. The V gene's germline CDR1 is SEHNR and CDR2 FQNEAQ (reference sequence). CDR3 sequence: CASSLSTGGYEQYF. The CDR3 coding sequence is TGTGCCAGCAGCTTGTCAACAGGGGGCTACGAGCAGTACTTC.

This clonotype was counted at least ten times. This chain links TRBV24-1 with TRBJ1-1; TRBD1 aligns across 8 bases. J lost 4 bases, V lost 4 bases, and 7 bases had no gene match. The CDR3 is 15 residues long. The germline CDR1 and CDR2 sequences are KGHDR and SFDVKD. Here the CDR3 DNA reads TGTGCCACCAGTGACAGTAGGACAGGGCCCACTGAAGCTTTCTTT. Its protein product is CATSDSRTGPTEAFF.

This clonotype was found many times. The V call is TRBV20-1, the J call TRBJ1-1; 8 bases align to TRBD1. Germline values: CDR1 DFQATT, CDR2 SNEGSKA (reference sequence). The CDR3 covers 13 residues. V lost 5 bases and J lost 2; bases outside the gene matches: 4. In DNA form, the CDR3 reads TGCAGTGCTGGGGGACAGGCCAACACTGAAGCTTTCTTT. Translation: CSAGGQANTEAFF.

This clonotype has a count of ten or more. The chain uses TRBV28 and TRBJ1-6; D gene uncertain. This CDR3 is built from 14 residues. CDR1 and CDR2 (germline): MDHEN, SYDVKM. V lost 6 bases, J lost 6 bases, and 12 bases lay in between. DNA for the CDR3: TGTGCCAGCAGCCTGGGGTTTGGTAATTCACCCCTCCACTTT. As protein: CASSLGFGNSPLHF.

As to this clonotype: Possible read error: a much larger clone is one base away. Lacking the conserved final phenylalanine or tryptophan, this CDR3 likely reflects a read error. V usage is TRBV14 and J usage is TRBJ2-3; D remains ambiguous. Germline V lookup: CDR1 SGHDN, CDR2 FVKESK. V lost 4 bases and J lost 3, with 26 bases in between. This CDR3 contains 19 residues. The CDR3 is CASSPRFPSWSGSTDTQYI. CDR3 nucleotide sequence: TGTGCCAGCAGCCCCCGTTTTCCCAGCTGGAGTGGTAGTACAGATACGCAGTATATT.

This clonotype showed up many times. This chain joins TRBV7-8 and TRBJ2-5; perhaps TRBD2 as D (5 bases). From germline, CDR1 is SGHVS and CDR2 FQNEAQ. Trimming removed 7 bases from V and 5 bases from J, with 20 bases in between. The CDR3 contains 15 residues. The CDR3 loop is CASTNERSPRETQYF. CDR3 bases: TGTGCCAGCACCAACGAGCGGTCCCCACGTGAGACCCAGTACTTC.

The chain uses TRBV30 and TRBJ2-7, with 7 bases that match TRBD2. J gave up 11 bases and V 1 base, and 14 bases lay outside the gene matches. This CDR3 is 14 amino acids long. CDR1 is GTSNPN, CDR2 SVGIG, per germline (reference sequence). CDR3 protein: CAWSAGTIGGEKYF. CDR3 DNA: TGTGCCTGGAGTGCCGGGACTATAGGAGGGGAGAAGTACTTC.

The rearrangement joins TRBV7-8 to TRBJ1-5; D remains unclear. Germline loops: CDR1 SGHVS, CDR2 FQNEAQ. Trimming stripped 1 base from V and 3 bases from J, with 13 bases between. The CDR3 runs 16 residues. As DNA, the CDR3 is TGTGCCAGCAGCTTAGTTACGACATCGCCCAATCAGCCCCAGCATTTT. This encodes CASSLVTTSPNQPQHF.